This T cell receptor beta chain was obtained from a study of T cells in Graves' hyperthyroidism and ophthalmopathy. Amplification targeted TCR beta CDR3 regions from RNA transcripts. During a first-round RT-PCR of the TCR CDR3, the HTBI primer set was used. Each CDR3 protein gets one entry after TCRdb re-called the multiplex PCR reads with MiXCR. The sample carries about 92,000 distinct CDR3 sequences, about 51% recorded once. Investigators excluded patients with uncontrolled infection, other autoimmune disease, pregnancy or lactation. PBMCs were collected from a roughly 9.7 ml volume of fresh peripheral blood. The CDR3 is 15 amino acids. Germline V gives CDR1 LGHNA, CDR2 YNFKEQ. V lost 0 bases and J lost 6, with 12 bases in between. In regard to this clonotype: A much larger clone lies one base from this, so it may be a read error.

The chain employs TRBV4-2 and TRBJ1-5; possibly TRBD1 for D (5 bases). The sequencing input was blood. This receptor was taken from a woman aged 40 to 55 with Graves' hyperthyroidism. The CDR3 DNA follows: TGTGCCAGCAGCCAAGAGGACGCAGGGACTCAGCCCCAGCATTTT. It specifies CASSQEDAGTQPQHF.